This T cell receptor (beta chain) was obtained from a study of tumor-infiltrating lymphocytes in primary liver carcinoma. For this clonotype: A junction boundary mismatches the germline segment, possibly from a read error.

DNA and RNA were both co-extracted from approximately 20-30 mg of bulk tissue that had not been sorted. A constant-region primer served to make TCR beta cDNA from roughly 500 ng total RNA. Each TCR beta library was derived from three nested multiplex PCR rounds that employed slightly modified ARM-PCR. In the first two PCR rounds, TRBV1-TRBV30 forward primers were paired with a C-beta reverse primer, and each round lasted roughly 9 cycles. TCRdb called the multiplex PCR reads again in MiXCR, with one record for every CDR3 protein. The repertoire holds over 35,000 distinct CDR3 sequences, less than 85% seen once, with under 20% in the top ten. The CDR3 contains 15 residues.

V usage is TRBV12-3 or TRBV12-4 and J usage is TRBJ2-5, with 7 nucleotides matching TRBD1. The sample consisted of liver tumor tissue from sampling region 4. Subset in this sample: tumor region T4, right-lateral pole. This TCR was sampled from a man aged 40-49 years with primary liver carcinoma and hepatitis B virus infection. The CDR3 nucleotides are TGTGCCAGCAGTCGGGACAGCACATTCCAAGAGACCCAGCACTTC. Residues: CASSRDSTFQETQHF.